This T cell receptor (beta chain) originates from a study of blood T cell repertoires in COVID-19. Study-wide context: The analysed material was cDNA or gDNA that came from T cells, B-cell-depleted T cells, or PBMCs.

In the source study's methods: Researchers report that nucleated cell counts were estimated from reference gene primer amplification. Using immunoSEQ multiplex PCR, the repertoire was profiled, and TCRdb retains in-frame clones only, with some absent. Clone size and the V and J calls come from that table; the DNA yielded D and trimming. The sample shows 210,000 or so clones, about four fifths of them seen only once. Participants were aged about 18 to 90 years, lived in 24 US areas, and enrolled virtually. Germline CDR1 MNHNS, CDR2 SASEGT. The CDR3 length is 13 residues. Trimming removed 3 bases from V and 3 bases from J, with 6 bases in between.

The clonotype was recovered from a woman in her forties or fifties who had been exposed to COVID-19. The sample was PBMCs or T cells enriched from blood (not recorded which). The chain combines TRBV6-1 with TRBJ1-5; no clear D. For the CDR3, the DNA is TGTGCCAGCAGTGACAGTTACAATCAGCCCCAGCATTTT. Translation gives CASSDSYNQPQHF.